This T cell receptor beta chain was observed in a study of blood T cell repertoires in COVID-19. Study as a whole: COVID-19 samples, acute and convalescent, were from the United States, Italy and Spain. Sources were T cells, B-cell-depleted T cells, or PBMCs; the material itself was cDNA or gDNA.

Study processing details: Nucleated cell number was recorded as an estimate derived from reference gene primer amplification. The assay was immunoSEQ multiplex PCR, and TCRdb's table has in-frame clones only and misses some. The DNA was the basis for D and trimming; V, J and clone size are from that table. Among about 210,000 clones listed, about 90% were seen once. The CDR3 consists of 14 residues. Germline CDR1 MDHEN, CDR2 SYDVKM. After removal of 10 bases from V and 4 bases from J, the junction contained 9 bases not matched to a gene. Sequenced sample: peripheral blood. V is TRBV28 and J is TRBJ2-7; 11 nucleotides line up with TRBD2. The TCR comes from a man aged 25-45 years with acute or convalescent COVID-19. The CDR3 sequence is CATHTSGSKYEQYF. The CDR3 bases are TGTGCCACACATACTAGCGGGAGCAAATACGAGCAGTACTTC. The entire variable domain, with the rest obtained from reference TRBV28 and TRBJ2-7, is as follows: DVKVTQSSRYLVKRTGEKVFLECVQDMDHENMFWYRQDPGLGLRLIYFSYDVKMKEKGDIPEGYSVSREKKERFSLILESASTNQTSMYLCATHTSGSKYEQYFGPGTRLTVT.